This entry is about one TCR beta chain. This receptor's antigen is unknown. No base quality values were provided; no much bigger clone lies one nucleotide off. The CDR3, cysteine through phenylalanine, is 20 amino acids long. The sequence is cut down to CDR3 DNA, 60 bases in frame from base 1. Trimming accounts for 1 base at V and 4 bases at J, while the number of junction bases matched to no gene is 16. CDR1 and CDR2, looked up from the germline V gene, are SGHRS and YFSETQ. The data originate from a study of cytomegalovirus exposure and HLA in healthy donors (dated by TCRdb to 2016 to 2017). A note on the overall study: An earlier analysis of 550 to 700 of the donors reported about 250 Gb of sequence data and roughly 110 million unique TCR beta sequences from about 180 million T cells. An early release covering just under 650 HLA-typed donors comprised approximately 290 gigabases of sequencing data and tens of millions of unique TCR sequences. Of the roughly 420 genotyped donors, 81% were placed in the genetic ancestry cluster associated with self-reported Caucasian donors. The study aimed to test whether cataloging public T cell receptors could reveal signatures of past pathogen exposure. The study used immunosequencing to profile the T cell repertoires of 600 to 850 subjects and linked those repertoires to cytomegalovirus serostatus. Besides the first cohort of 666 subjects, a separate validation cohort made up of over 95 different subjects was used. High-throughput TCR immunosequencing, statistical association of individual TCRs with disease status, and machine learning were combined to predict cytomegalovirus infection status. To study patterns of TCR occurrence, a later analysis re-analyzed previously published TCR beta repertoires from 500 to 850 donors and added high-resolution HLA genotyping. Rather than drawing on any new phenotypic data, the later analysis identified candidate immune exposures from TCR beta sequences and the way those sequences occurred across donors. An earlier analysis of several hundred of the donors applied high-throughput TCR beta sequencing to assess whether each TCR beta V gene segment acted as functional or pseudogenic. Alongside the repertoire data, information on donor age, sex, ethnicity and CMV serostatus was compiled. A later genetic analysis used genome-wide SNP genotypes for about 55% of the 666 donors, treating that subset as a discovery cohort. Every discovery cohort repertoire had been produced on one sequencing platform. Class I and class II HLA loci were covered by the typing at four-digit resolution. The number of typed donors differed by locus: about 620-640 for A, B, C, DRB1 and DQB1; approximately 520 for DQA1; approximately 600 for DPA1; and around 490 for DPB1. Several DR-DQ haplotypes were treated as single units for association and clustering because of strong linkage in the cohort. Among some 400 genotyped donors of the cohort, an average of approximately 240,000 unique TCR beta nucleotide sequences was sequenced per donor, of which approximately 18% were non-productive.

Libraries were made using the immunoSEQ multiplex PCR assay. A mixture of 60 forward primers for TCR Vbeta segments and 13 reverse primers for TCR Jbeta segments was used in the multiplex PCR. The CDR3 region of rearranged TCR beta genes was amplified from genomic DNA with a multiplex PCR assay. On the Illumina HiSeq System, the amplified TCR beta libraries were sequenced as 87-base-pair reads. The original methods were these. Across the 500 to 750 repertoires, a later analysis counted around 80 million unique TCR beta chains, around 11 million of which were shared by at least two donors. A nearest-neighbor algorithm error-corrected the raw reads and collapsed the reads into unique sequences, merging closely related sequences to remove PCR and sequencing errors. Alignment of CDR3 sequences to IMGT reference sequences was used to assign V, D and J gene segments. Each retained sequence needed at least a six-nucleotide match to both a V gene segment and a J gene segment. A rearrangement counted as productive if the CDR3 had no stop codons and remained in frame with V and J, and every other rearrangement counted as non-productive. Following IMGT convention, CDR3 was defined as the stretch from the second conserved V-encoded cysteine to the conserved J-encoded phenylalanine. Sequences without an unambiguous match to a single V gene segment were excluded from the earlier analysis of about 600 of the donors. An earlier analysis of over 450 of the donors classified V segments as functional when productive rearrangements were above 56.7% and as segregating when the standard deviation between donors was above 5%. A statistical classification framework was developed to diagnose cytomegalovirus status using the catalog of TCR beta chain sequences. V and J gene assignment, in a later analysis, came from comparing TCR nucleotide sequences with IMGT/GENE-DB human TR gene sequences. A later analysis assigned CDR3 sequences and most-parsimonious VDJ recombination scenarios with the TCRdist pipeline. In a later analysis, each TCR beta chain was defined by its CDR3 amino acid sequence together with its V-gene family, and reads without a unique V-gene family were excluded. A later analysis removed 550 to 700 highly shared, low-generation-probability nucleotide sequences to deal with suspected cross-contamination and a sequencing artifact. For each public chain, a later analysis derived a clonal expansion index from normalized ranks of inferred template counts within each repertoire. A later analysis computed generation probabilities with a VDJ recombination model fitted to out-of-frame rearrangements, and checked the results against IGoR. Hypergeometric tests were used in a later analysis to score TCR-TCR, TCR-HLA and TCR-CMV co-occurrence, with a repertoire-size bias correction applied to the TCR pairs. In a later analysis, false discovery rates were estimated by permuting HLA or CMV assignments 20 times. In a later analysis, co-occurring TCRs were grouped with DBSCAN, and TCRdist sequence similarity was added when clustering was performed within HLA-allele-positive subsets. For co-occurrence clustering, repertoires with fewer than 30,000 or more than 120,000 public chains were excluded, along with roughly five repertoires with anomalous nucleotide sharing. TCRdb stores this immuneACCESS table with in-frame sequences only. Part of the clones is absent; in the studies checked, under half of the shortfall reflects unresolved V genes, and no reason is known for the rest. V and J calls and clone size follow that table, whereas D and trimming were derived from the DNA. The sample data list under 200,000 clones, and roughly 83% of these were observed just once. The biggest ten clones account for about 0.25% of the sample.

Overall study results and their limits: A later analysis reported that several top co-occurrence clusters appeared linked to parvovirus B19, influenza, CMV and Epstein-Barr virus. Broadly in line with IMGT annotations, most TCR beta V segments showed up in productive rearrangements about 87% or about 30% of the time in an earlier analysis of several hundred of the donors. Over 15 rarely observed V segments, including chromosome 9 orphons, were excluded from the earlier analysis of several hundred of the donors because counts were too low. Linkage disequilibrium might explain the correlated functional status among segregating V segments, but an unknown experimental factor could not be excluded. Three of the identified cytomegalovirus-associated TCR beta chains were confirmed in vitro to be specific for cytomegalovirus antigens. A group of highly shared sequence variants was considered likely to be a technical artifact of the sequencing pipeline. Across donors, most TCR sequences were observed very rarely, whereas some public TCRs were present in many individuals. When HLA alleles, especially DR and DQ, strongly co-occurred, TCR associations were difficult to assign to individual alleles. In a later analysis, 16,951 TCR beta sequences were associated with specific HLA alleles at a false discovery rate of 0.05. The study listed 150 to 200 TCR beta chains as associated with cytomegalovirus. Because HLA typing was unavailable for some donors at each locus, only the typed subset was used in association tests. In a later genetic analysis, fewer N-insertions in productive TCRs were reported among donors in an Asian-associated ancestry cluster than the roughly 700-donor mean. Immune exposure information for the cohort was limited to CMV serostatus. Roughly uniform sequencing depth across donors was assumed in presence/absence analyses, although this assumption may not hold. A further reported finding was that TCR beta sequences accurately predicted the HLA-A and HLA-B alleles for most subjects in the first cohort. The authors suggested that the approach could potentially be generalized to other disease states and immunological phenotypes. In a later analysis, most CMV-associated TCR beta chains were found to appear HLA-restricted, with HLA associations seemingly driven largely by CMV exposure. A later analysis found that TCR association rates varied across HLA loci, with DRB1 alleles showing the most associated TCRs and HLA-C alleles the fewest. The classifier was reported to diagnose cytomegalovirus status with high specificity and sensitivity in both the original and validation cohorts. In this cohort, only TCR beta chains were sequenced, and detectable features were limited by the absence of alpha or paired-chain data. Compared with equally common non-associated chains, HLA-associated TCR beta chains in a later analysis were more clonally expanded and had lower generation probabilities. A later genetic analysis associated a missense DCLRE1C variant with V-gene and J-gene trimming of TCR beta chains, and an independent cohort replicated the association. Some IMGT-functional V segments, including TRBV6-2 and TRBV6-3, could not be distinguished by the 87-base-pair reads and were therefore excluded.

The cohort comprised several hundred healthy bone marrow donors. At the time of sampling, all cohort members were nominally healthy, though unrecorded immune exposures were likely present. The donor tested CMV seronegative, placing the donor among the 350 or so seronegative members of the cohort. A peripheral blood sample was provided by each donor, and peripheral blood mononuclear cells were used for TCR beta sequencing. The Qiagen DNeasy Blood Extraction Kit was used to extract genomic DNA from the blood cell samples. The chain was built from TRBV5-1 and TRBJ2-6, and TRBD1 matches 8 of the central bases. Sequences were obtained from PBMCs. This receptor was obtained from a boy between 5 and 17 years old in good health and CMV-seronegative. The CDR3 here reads CASSLHRAGHRGSGANVLTF. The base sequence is TGCGCCAGCAGCTTGCACCGGGCGGGTCACAGGGGGTCCGGGGCCAACGTCCTGACTTTC.